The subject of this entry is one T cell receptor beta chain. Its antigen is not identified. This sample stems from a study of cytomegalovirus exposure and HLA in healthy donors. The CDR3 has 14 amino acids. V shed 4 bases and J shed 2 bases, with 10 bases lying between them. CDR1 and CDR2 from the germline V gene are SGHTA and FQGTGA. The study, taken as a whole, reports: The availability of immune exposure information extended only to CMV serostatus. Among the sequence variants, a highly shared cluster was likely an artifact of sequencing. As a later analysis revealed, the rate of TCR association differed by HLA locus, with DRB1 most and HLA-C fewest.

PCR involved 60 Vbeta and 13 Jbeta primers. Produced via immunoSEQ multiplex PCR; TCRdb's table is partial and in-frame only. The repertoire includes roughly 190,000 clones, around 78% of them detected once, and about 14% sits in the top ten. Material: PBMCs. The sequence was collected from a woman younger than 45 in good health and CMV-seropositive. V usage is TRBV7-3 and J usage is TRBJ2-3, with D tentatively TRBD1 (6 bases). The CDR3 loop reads CASSSRDTTDTQYF. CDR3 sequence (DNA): TGTGCCAGCAGCTCTAGGGACACCACAGATACGCAGTATTTT. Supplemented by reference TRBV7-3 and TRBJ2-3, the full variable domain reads GAGVSQTPSNKVTEKGKYVELRCDPISGHTALYWYRQSLGQGPEFLIYFQGTGAADDSGLPNDRFFAVRPEGSVSTLKIQRTERGDSAVYLCASSSRDTTDTQYFGPGTRLTVL.